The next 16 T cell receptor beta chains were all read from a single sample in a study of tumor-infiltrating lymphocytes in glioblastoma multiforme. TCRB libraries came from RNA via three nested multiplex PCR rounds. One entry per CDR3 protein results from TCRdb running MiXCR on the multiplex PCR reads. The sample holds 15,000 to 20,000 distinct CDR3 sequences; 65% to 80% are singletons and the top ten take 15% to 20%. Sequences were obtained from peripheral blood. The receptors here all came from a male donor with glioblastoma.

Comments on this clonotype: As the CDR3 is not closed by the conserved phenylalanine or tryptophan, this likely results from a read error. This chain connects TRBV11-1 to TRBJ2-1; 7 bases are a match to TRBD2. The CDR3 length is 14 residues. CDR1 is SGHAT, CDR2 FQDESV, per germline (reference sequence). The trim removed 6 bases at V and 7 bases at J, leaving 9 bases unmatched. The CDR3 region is CASRAQTSSNEQFL. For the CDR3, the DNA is TGTGCCAGCAGAGCTCAGACTAGCTCAAATGAGCAGTTCCTC.

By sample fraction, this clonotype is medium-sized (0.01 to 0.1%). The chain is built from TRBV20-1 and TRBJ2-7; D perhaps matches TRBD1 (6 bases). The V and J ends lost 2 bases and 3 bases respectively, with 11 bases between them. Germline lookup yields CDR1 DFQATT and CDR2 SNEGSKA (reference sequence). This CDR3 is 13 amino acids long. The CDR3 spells CSARFRGYYEQYF. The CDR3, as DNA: TGCAGTGCTAGATTTAGGGGGTACTACGAGCAGTACTTC.

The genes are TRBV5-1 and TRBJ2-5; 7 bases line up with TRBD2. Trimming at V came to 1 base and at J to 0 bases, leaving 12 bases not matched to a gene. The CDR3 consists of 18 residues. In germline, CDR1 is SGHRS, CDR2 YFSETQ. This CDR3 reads CASSLLGASGVYQETQYF. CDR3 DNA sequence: TGCGCCAGCAGCTTGCTAGGGGCCAGCGGGGTTTACCAAGAGACCCAGTACTTC.

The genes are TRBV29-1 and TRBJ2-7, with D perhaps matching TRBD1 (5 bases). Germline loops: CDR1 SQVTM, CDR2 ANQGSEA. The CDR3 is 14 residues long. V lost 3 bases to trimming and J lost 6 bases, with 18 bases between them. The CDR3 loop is CSVDRGTWGSEQYF. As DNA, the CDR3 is TGCAGCGTTGATAGGGGCACCTGGGGAAGCGAGCAGTACTTC.

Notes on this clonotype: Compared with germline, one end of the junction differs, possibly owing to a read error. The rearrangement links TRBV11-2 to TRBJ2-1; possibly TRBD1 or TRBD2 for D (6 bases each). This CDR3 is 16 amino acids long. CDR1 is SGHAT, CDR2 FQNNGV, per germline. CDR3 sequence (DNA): TGTGCCAGCAGCCGCGACAAGGGGGAGGTCAACAATGAGCAATTCTTC. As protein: CASSRDKGEVNNEQFF.

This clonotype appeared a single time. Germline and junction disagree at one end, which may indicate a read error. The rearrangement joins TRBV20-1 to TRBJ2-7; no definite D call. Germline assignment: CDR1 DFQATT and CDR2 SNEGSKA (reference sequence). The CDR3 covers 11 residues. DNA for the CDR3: TGTAGTGCTAAGGATCGGTACGAGCAGTACTTC. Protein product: CSAKDRYEQYF.

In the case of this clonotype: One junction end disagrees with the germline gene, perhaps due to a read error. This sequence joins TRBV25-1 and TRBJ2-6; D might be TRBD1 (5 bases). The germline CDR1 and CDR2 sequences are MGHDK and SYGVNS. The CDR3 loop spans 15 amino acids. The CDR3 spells CASSESHSGANILTF. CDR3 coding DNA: TGTGCCAGCAGTGAAAGTCACTCTGGGGCCAACATCCTCACTTTC.

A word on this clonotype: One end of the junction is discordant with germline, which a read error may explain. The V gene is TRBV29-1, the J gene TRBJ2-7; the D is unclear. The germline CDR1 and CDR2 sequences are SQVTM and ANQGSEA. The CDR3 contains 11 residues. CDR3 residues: CSVVITYEQCF. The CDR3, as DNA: TGCAGCGTTGTCATAACCTACGAGCAGTGCTTC.

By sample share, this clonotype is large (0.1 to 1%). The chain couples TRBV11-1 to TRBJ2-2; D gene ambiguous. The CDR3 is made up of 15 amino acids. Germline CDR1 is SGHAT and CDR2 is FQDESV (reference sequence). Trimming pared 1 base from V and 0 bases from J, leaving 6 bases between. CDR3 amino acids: CASSLERPNTGELFF. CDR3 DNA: TGTGCCAGCAGCTTAGAACGCCCGAACACCGGGGAGCTGTTTTTT.

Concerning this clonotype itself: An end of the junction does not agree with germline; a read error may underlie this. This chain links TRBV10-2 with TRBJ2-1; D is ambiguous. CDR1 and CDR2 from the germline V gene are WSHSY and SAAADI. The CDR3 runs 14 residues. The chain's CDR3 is CVSSEYRNYNEQFF. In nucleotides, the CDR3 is TGCGTCAGCAGTGAGTATAGGAACTACAATGAGCAGTTCTTT.

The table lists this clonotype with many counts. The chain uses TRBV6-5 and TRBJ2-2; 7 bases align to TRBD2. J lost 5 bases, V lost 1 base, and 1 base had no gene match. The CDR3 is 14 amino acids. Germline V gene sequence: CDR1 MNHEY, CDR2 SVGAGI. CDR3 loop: CASSYLGGTGELFF. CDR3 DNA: TGTGCCAGCAGTTACTTGGGAGGGACCGGGGAGCTGTTTTTT.

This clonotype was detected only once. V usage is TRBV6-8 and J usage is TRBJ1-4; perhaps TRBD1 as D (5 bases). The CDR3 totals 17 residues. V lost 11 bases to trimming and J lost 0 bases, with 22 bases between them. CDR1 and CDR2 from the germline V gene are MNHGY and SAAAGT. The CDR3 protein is CAGTAMGTYPTNEKLFF. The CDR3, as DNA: TGTGCCGGGACCGCGATGGGCACTTACCCAACTAATGAAAAACTGTTTTTT.

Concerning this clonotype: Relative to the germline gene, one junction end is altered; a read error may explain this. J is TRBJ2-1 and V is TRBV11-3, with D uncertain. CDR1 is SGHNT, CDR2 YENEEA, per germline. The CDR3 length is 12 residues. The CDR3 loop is CASSLSRSERFF. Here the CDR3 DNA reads TGTGCCAGCAGCTTATCGAGGAGTGAGCGGTTCTTC.

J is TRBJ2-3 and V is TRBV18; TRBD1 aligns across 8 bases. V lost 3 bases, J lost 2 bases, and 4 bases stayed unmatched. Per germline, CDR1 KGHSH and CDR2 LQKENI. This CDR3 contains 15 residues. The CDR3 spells CASSPGDRITDTQYF. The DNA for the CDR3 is TGTGCCAGCTCACCCGGGGACAGGATCACAGATACGCAGTATTTT.

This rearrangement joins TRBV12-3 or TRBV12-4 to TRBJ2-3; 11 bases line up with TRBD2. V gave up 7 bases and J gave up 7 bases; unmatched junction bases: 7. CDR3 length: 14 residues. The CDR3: CASIGLAGTYTQYF. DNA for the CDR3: TGTGCCAGCATCGGACTAGCGGGTACATATACGCAGTATTTT.

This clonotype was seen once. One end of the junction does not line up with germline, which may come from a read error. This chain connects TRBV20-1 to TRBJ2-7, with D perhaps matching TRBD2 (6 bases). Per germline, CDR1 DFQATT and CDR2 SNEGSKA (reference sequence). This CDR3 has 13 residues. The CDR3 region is CNAKRGASYEQYF. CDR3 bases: TGCAATGCTAAGCGCGGGGCCTCCTACGAGCAGTACTTC.